Many counts were recorded for the clone carrying this TCR beta chain. Its antigen is undetermined. During its preparation, the TCRbeta library received unique molecular identifiers. TCRdb independently ran MiXCR on the PCR reads; one entry per CDR3 protein. Found here are about 440,000 distinct CDR3 sequences, around two fifths of them singletons; the top ten hold approximately 30%. CDR1 is MDHEN and CDR2 is SYDVKM in the germline V gene. The CDR3 contains 14 residues. J was trimmed by 1 base and V by 3 bases; bases with no gene match: 2. This specimen comes from a study of T-cell reconstitution after alpha-beta-depleted transplantation in children. Study-level results: TCRbeta diversity was high at day 60 in some patients (a result of surviving recipient T cells and thymic progenitors). Most T-cell counts and diversity one year after the transplant came from T cells that were newly produced. As was reported, about two months after transplant, alpha-beta T cells came from several hundred expanded graft clones.

The clonotype originates from a girl aged 2 to 10 with aplastic anemia, due to receive a stem cell transplant. This chain joins TRBV28 and TRBJ2-7, with 8 nucleotides matching TRBD2. This material consisted of PBMCs, taken before TCRalphabeta/CD19-depleted stem cell transplant. The CDR3 nucleotides are TGTGCCAGCAGTTTCTTAGCGGGGTCCTACGAGCAGTACTTC. Translating gives CASSFLAGSYEQYF.